This record covers a single T cell receptor (beta chain). Its antigen is not identified. This record belongs to a study of prognosis after radiotherapy for stage I lung cancer. The germline V gene has CDR1 MNHEY and CDR2 SMNVEV (reference sequence). The CDR3 spans 16 residues. The germline V and J ends were trimmed by 6 bases and 0 bases, with 15 bases remaining between them. Study results and limitations: With medians of roughly 10,000 versus 7,000, unique TCR clone counts fell after stereotactic body radiation therapy. Diminished Shannon entropy following stereotactic body radiation therapy characterized patients who developed distant metastases. Patients without metastases reportedly showed TRBV and TRBJ gene usage unlike that of patients with metastases.

The patients, a group without prior chemotherapy, radiotherapy or other malignancies, were all node-negative on CT and PET/CT. CDR3 of TCR beta was amplified from genomic DNA via a two-round multiplex PCR. Amplification in first-round PCR relied on primers specific to each TRBV and TRBJ gene. One entry per CDR3 protein, called by TCRdb with MiXCR from the multiplex PCR reads. Of 23,000 or so distinct CDR3 sequences listed, 35% to 40% were seen once; the top ten hold roughly two thirds. The specimen was PBMCs, collected before or after stereotactic body radiation therapy (not recorded which). The rearrangement uses TRBV27 and TRBJ1-3; maybe TRBD1 (5 bases). The origin of this receptor is a donor over 45 with non-small cell lung cancer. The CDR3 DNA is TGTGCCAGCAGCCCCCGGGGGGGGTACTCTGGAAACACCATATATTTT. Its protein is CASSPRGGYSGNTIYF.